Listed below are T cell receptor beta chains from one sample, sequenced in a study of T cell repertoires in cytomegalovirus infection. Which antigens these TCRs recognize remains unknown. TCRdb fed the reads into MiXCR, producing one record per CDR3 protein. The repertoire holds about half a million distinct CDR3 sequences, with roughly a third as singletons. Sample: cultured PBMCs, taken from culture after CMV antigen stimulation. All receptors derive from a human donor in good health (CMV status not recorded). Some clones in this sample may be carry-over from other donors' samples. The CDR3 runs from the conserved cysteine through the conserved F or W. D genes are given only for firm matches. Clone size, where shown, is once, few, many, or a class for clones that have expanded.

>TRBJ2-6|.|.|TRBV19
CASSALQGSGANVLTF
TGTGCCAGTAGCGCGCTACAGGGCTCTGGGGCCAACGTCCTGACTTTC
>TRBJ2-3|.|.|TRBV9
CASSEDLADTQYF
TGTGCCAGCAGCGAGGACCTTGCAGATACGCAGTATTTT
>TRBJ2-2|TRBD2|few|TRBV6-5
CASSGTSAAELFF
TGTGCCAGCAGTGGGACTAGCGCGGCGGAGCTGTTTTTT
>TRBJ2-1|.|.|TRBV28
CASNPGVGEQFF
TGTGCCAGCAACCCCGGGGTCGGCGAGCAGTTCTTC
>TRBJ1-6|TRBD1|many|TRBV27
CASSPGQARSSYNSPLHF
TGTGCCAGCAGCCCGGGACAGGCAAGGAGCTCCTATAATTCACCCCTCCACTTT
>TRBJ2-3|.|.|TRBV5-8
CATGDTAPDTQYF
TGTGCCACTGGGGACACCGCCCCGGATACGCAGTATTTT
>TRBJ2-1|.|few|TRBV19
CASRGTGSPSQDEQFF
TGTGCCAGTAGGGGGACCGGGAGCCCCTCTCAGGATGAGCAGTTCTTC
>TRBJ1-6|.|few|TRBV6-6
CASSYTRGDSPLHF
TGTGCCAGCAGTTATACCCGGGGGGATTCACCCCTCCACTTT
>TRBJ2-1|TRBD2|.|TRBV6-1
CASSEGASGSNEQFF
TGTGCCAGCAGTGAAGGGGCTAGCGGGAGTAATGAGCAGTTCTTC
>TRBJ1-3|.|.|TRBV14
CASSQQGSAGNTIYF
TGTGCCAGCAGCCAACAGGGGTCGGCTGGAAACACCATATATTTT
>TRBJ1-1|.|few|TRBV6-2/TRBV6-3
CASSYGGHRGTEAFF
TGTGCCAGCAGTTATGGGGGACATCGGGGGACTGAAGCTTTCTTT
>TRBJ2-1|TRBD2|.|TRBV4-1
CASSQLGLARNEQFF
TGCGCCAGCAGCCAATTAGGACTAGCGAGGAATGAGCAGTTCTTC
>TRBJ2-3|TRBD2|.|TRBV7-9
CASSFLAGSGTDTQYF
TGTGCCAGCAGCTTTCTAGCGGGTTCGGGCACAGATACGCAGTATTTT
>TRBJ2-1|.|few|TRBV18
CASSAPRNSGYNEQFF
TGTGCCAGCTCAGCCCCCCGGAATTCGGGATACAATGAGCAGTTCTTC
>TRBJ2-6|.|few|TRBV7-2
CASSSKPGANVLTF
TGTGCCAGCAGCTCTAAGCCTGGGGCCAACGTCCTGACTTTC
>TRBJ2-4|.|.|TRBV6-5
CASRDRGLAANIQYF
TGTGCCAGCAGAGACAGGGGTCTAGCGGCAAACATTCAGTACTTC